Following are 28 T cell receptor beta chains from one sample sequenced in a study of blood T cell repertoires in COVID-19. Clones were read by immunoSEQ multiplex PCR, and TCRdb kept only the in-frame ones, dropping some. This sample has 100,000 to 120,000 clones; 88% occur once, and the top ten carry 7.5% to 9.5%. Sequences were obtained from peripheral blood. The receptors were gathered from a woman aged 70-85 years who had recovered from COVID-19.

J is TRBJ1-5 and V is TRBV5-6; TRBD1 matches 7 bases. Per germline, CDR1 SGHDT and CDR2 YYEEEE. The trim removed 4 bases at V and 4 bases at J, leaving 2 bases unmatched. This CDR3 contains 13 residues. The CDR3: CASSKTGNQPQHF. The DNA of the CDR3 is TGTGCCAGCAGCAAGACAGGGAATCAGCCCCAGCATTTT.

The V gene is TRBV6-6, the J gene TRBJ2-5; 9 bases are shared with TRBD2. The germline CDR1 and CDR2 sequences are MNHNY and SVGAGI (reference sequence). The CDR3 spans 14 residues. V lost 6 bases, J lost 5 bases, and 7 bases stayed unmatched. DNA for the CDR3: TGTGCCAGCAGAGGAGCGGGAGGACGGGAGACCCAGTACTTC. Translation gives CASRGAGGRETQYF.

The CDR3 bases are TGTGCCACCAGCAGAGGGAATCGGGGGAACGAGCAGTACTTC. Translated: CATSRGNRGNEQYF. The gene calls are TRBV15 and TRBJ2-7; a possible D gene is TRBD2 (6 bases). CDR1 is LNHNV, CDR2 YYDKDF, per germline (reference sequence). V dropped 1 base and J dropped 5 bases, with 12 bases sitting between them. This CDR3 comprises 14 residues.

This sequence joins TRBV5-1 and TRBJ2-1; TRBD1 aligns across 9 bases. Germline V gene lookup returns CDR1 SGHRS and CDR2 YFSETQ. After removal of 5 bases from V and 1 base from J, the junction contained 4 bases not matched to a gene. This CDR3 has 15 amino acids. As DNA, the CDR3 is TGCGCCAGCAGTTGGGACAGGGTGTCCTACAATGAGCAGTTCTTC. As protein: CASSWDRVSYNEQFF. Full variable domain (missing parts from reference TRBV5-1 and TRBJ2-1): KAGVTQTPRYLIKTRGQQVTLSCSPISGHRSVSWYQQTPGQGLQFLFEYFSETQRNKGNFPGRFSGRQFSNSRSEMNVSTLELGDSALYLCASSWDRVSYNEQFFGPGTRLTVL.

V and J are TRBV4-2 and TRBJ2-5; 7 bases are a match to TRBD2. The CDR3 extends over 12 amino acids. V was clipped by 3 bases and J by 7 bases; unmatched bases: 2. Germline V gene data show CDR1 as LGHNA and CDR2 as YNFKEQ. This chain's CDR3 is CASSQGGGTQYF. DNA for the CDR3: TGTGCCAGCAGCCAGGGCGGGGGGACCCAGTACTTC.

This sequence joins TRBV18 and TRBJ2-5, with 12 bases lining up with TRBD1. V trimming: 3 bases; J trimming: 5 bases; junction bases outside the gene matches: 4. CDR1 is KGHSH, CDR2 LQKENI, per germline. The CDR3 spans 15 residues. The CDR3 protein is CASSPGQGAVETQYF. The CDR3 nucleotides are TGTGCCAGCTCACCGGGACAGGGGGCTGTTGAGACCCAGTACTTC.

V and J are TRBV4-3 and TRBJ2-7, with a possible D match to TRBD1 (6 bases). Trimming took off 4 bases at V and 6 bases at J, with 19 bases between the two ends. The V gene's germline CDR1 is LGHNA and CDR2 YSLEER. The CDR3 spans 15 residues. CDR3 residues: CASSPRRGFDSEQYF. For the CDR3, the DNA is TGCGCCAGCAGCCCCCGCAGGGGCTTCGATAGCGAGCAGTACTTC.

The chain combines TRBV6-2 or TRBV6-3 with TRBJ2-7, with 7 bases that match TRBD1. Looked up from germline, CDR1 is MNHEY and CDR2 is SVGEGT. Unmatched junction bases numbered 7, after V lost 4 bases and J lost 7 bases. The CDR3 sequence is 13 residues long. In nucleotides, the CDR3 is TGTGCCAGCAGTTCGACAGGGCGGCGGGAGCAGTACTTC. This gives the protein CASSSTGRREQYF.

The J gene is TRBJ1-5, the V gene TRBV2; the match to TRBD1 covers 7 bases. Trimming cost V 6 bases and J 1 base; bases outside gene matches: 3. Per germline, CDR1 SNHLY and CDR2 FYNNEI. The length of the CDR3 is 14 residues. The chain's CDR3 is CASSDRVSNQPQHF. The CDR3 nucleotides read TGTGCCAGCAGCGACAGGGTAAGCAATCAGCCCCAGCATTTT.

Only one count was recorded for this clone. The chain employs TRBV4-3 and TRBJ2-1; 10 nucleotides agree with TRBD2. The CDR3 has 17 amino acids. Germline CDR1 is LGHNA and CDR2 is YSLEER. Unmatched junction bases numbered 17, after V lost 0 bases and J lost 15 bases. This CDR3 reads CASSQEVGLAGATDRFF. The DNA of the CDR3 is TGCGCCAGCAGCCAAGAGGTTGGGCTAGCGGGAGCCACCGATCGGTTCTTC.

This clone was counted a few times. The CDR3 reads CAIRVSMADTDTQYF. CDR3 sequence (DNA): TGTGCCATCAGGGTGTCAATGGCCGACACAGATACGCAGTATTTT. This chain joins TRBV10-3 and TRBJ2-3; no clear D gene. This CDR3 contains 15 residues. V dropped 6 bases and J dropped 2 bases, with 15 bases sitting between them. Germline V lookup: CDR1 ENHRY, CDR2 SYGVKD.

This chain connects TRBV6-5 to TRBJ2-2, with TRBD2 as a possible D gene (6 bases). Germline values: CDR1 MNHEY, CDR2 SVGAGI. This CDR3 is 13 amino acids long. V was shortened by 6 bases and J by 5 bases, with 10 bases between the two germline ends. The CDR3 bases are TGTGCCAGCAGGGGGGGAGGAACCGGGGAGCTGTTTTTT. It encodes CASRGGGTGELFF.

The chain links TRBV7-9 to TRBJ1-2; TRBD1 matches 7 bases. J lost 2 bases, V lost 4 bases, and 19 bases had no gene match. The CDR3 spans 19 residues. Germline loops: CDR1 SEHNR, CDR2 FQNEAQ (reference sequence). CDR3 DNA: TGTGCCAGCAGCTCCATTTACCCAACGGGACAGAGGGAAAACTATGGCTACACCTTC. It is translated as CASSSIYPTGQRENYGYTF.

The CDR3 nucleotides are TGTGCCAGCAGTGAAACTACAGGGGGCTCCAATCAGCCCCAGCATTTT. It is translated as CASSETTGGSNQPQHF. This chain links TRBV2 with TRBJ1-5; 9 nucleotides agree with TRBD1. The junction had 5 bases not matched to a gene; V was cut back by 2 bases and J by 3 bases. CDR1 and CDR2 (germline): SNHLY, FYNNEI. The CDR3 sequence is 16 residues long.

J is TRBJ2-3 and V is TRBV15, with 7 bases identical to TRBD1. Per the germline V gene, CDR1 is LNHNV and CDR2 is YYDKDF (reference sequence). The CDR3 has 16 residues. After removal of 1 base from V and 5 bases from J, the junction contained 9 bases not matched to a gene. CDR3 sequence: CATSRGGDRVGDTQYF. The CDR3 DNA sequence: TGTGCCACCAGCAGAGGAGGTGACAGGGTTGGAGATACGCAGTATTTT.

The gene calls are TRBV4-3 and TRBJ1-6, with D maybe TRBD1 (6 bases). The CDR3 is 17 amino acids. Trimming shortened V by 4 bases and J by 7 bases, and 20 bases separated the two germline ends. In germline, CDR1 is LGHNA, CDR2 YSLEER. The CDR3 DNA follows: TGCGCCAGCAGCCCACGATACCCGGACAGAGAAAATTCACCCCTCCACTTT. The encoded protein is CASSPRYPDRENSPLHF.

This sequence joins TRBV7-9 and TRBJ2-5; D remains unclear. V was pared by 7 bases and J by 4 bases, with 13 bases between. This CDR3 comprises 13 residues. Per the germline V gene, CDR1 is SEHNR and CDR2 is FQNEAQ (reference sequence). The CDR3 DNA reads as TGTGCCAGCATGGGCCCCCTCATAGAGACCCAGTACTTC. This encodes CASMGPLIETQYF.

This clone came up once. The J gene is TRBJ1-3, the V gene TRBV28, with TRBD1 as a possible D gene (6 bases). The CDR3 spans 15 residues. Germline lookup yields CDR1 MDHEN and CDR2 SYDVKM. Trimming removed 2 bases from V and 1 base from J, with 9 bases in between. CDR3 protein: CASSLRQGSGNTIYF. CDR3 nucleotide sequence: TGTGCCAGCAGTTTACGCCAGGGGTCTGGAAACACCATATATTTT.

The chain links TRBV7-9 to TRBJ1-3; D is uncertain. The CDR3 extends over 16 amino acids. The germline gives CDR1 SEHNR, CDR2 FQNEAQ (reference sequence). V was clipped by 2 bases and J by 0 bases, with 11 bases between them. CDR3 residues: CASSLSPGYSGNTIYF. DNA for the CDR3: TGTGCCAGCAGCTTATCACCGGGATACTCTGGAAACACCATATATTTT.

The rearrangement uses TRBV6-5 and TRBJ1-5; 7 nucleotides align to TRBD1. CDR1 and CDR2 (germline): MNHEY, SVGAGI. V shed 8 bases, J shed 8 bases, and the junction held 9 bases outside the gene matches. The CDR3 is made up of 13 amino acids. The CDR3 here is CASCPGGTEPQHF. The CDR3 nucleotides are TGTGCCAGCTGCCCAGGGGGAACGGAGCCCCAGCATTTT.

The chain has TRBV5-1 and TRBJ2-5; tentatively, D is TRBD2 (5 bases). The CDR3 contains 12 residues. The V end lost 6 bases, the J end lost 1 base, and 7 bases lay between the germline ends. Germline loops: CDR1 SGHRS, CDR2 YFSETQ. The CDR3 sequence is CASTDSQETQYF. For the CDR3, the DNA is TGCGCCAGCACGGACTCCCAAGAGACCCAGTACTTC.

The chain carries TRBV19 and TRBJ2-2, with 12 nucleotides matching TRBD2. J gave up 1 base and V 10 bases, and 4 bases lay outside the gene matches. The germline gives CDR1 LNHDA, CDR2 SQIVND (reference sequence). The CDR3 runs to 15 residues. The CDR3 reads CATAGLAGNTGELFF. CDR3 sequence (DNA): TGTGCCACCGCGGGACTAGCGGGGAACACCGGGGAGCTGTTTTTT.

The chain links TRBV7-2 to TRBJ1-1; tentatively, D is TRBD1 (6 bases). Germline V gene sequence: CDR1 SGHTA, CDR2 FQGNSA. The V end lost 1 base, the J end lost 6 bases, and 18 bases lay between the germline ends. This CDR3 has 16 residues. The CDR3 spells CASSLGVGALRSEAFF. The DNA of the CDR3 is TGTGCCAGCAGCTTAGGGGTGGGGGCGCTTAGGTCTGAAGCTTTCTTT.

CDR3 DNA: TGTGCCAGCAGCCGGGACAGGGAAGAGACCCAGTACTTC. It specifies CASSRDREETQYF. The chain combines TRBV6-5 with TRBJ2-5; 9 nucleotides align to TRBD1. Trimming at V came to 6 bases and at J to 3 bases, leaving 2 bases not matched to a gene. Germline V lookup: CDR1 MNHEY, CDR2 SVGAGI. The CDR3 runs to 13 residues.

The chain couples TRBV19 to TRBJ2-1; 8 bases map to TRBD2. The CDR3 is 16 amino acids. CDR1 and CDR2 from the germline V gene are LNHDA and SQIVND (reference sequence). J gave up 0 bases and V 4 bases, and 5 bases lay outside the gene matches. The DNA for the CDR3 is TGTGCCAGTAGTAGGTCCGGGACTAGCTCCTACAATGAGCAGTTCTTC. Translating it yields CASSRSGTSSYNEQFF.

The rearrangement joins TRBV28 to TRBJ2-7, with D maybe TRBD1 (5 bases). V lost 10 bases to trimming and J lost 0 bases, with 22 bases between them. This CDR3 region has 16 residues. Germline CDR1 reads MDHEN; CDR2 reads SYDVKM. This CDR3 is CATDTQRQSSSYEQYF. DNA of the CDR3: TGTGCCACCGATACTCAAAGACAGTCGAGCTCCTACGAGCAGTACTTC. The entire variable domain, with the rest obtained from reference TRBV28 and TRBJ2-7, is as follows: DVKVTQSSRYLVKRTGEKVFLECVQDMDHENMFWYRQDPGLGLRLIYFSYDVKMKEKGDIPEGYSVSREKKERFSLILESASTNQTSMYLCATDTQRQSSSYEQYFGPGTRLTVT.

The V gene is TRBV9, the J gene TRBJ2-3; 9 nucleotides match TRBD2. Germline loops: CDR1 SGDLS, CDR2 YYNGEE. This CDR3 comprises 16 residues. V dropped 0 bases and J dropped 3; count of bases not matched to a gene: 5. CDR3 sequence (DNA): TGTGCCAGCAGCGTAGGGAATAGCGGGGGAACAGATACGCAGTATTTT. Its protein is CASSVGNSGGTDTQYF.

The chain links TRBV6-4 to TRBJ2-3; D unresolved. The CDR3 is 17 residues long. The V and J ends lost 2 bases and 6 bases respectively, with 21 bases between them. Germline CDR1 reads MRHNA; CDR2 reads SNTAGT. The CDR3 loop is CASSDPKRRCPRDTQYF. CDR3 bases: TGTGCCAGCAGTGACCCAAAAAGGCGTTGCCCGCGGGATACGCAGTATTTT.